The sequence of this TCR beta chain was determined in a study of Ad26.COV2.S vaccination and SARS-CoV-2 variants. Findings of the study overall: Analyses that measured TCR breadth and depth may have underestimated total T cell responses.

V lost 4 bases to trimming and J lost 3 bases, with 13 bases between them. Germline CDR1 SGHNT, CDR2 YYREEE (reference sequence). This CDR3 region has 15 residues. Treatment specified: about 20 received Ad26.COV2.S at low or high dose, single or two shots; 5 received placebo; per-sample allocation not given. Specimen acquisition occurred on day 63 following the initial vaccine or placebo injection. This Boston cohort included adults aged 18-55 years. Sequenced by immunoSEQ multiplex PCR; TCRdb stores in-frame clones only, minus some. The sample has hundreds of thousands of clones; approximately 88% are singletons. As regards this clone: The antigen remains unidentified.

Source: peripheral blood, taken in a trial of Ad26.COV2.S vaccine versus placebo. The clonotype comes from a person aged 18 to 59 who received the Ad26.COV2.S COVID-19 vaccine or a placebo. The chain employs TRBV5-4 and TRBJ2-2; TRBD2 might be the D (6 bases). This chain's CDR3 is CASSAGLSDTGELFF. DNA for the CDR3: TGTGCCAGCAGCGCGGGACTGTCCGACACCGGGGAGCTGTTTTTT.